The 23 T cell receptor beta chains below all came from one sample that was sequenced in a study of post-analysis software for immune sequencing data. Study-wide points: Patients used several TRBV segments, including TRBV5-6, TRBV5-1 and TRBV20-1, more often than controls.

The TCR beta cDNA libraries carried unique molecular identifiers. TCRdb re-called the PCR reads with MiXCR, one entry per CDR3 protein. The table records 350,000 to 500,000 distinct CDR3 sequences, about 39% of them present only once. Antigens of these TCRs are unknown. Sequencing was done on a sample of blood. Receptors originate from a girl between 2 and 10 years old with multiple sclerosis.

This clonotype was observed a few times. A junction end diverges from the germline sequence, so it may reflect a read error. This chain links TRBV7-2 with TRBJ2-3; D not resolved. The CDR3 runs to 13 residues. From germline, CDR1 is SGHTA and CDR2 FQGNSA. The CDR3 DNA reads TGTGCCAGCAGCCCTTTTCACACAGATGCGCAGTATTTT. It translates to CASSPFHTDAQYF.

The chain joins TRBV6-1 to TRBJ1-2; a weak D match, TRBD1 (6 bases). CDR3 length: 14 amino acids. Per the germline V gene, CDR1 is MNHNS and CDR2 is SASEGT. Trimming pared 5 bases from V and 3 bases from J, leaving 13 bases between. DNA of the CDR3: TGTGCCAGCAGTCTTGGACAGCCTTACTATGGCTACACCTTC. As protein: CASSLGQPYYGYTF.

Here the CDR3 DNA reads TGTGCCAGCAGCTTCGCTAGCGGGAGGTCGACGCAGTATTTT. Translating it yields CASSFASGRSTQYF. V usage is TRBV7-2 and J usage is TRBJ2-3; 11 bases are shared with TRBD2. The CDR3 loop spans 14 amino acids. CDR1 is SGHTA, CDR2 FQGNSA, per germline. The ends lost 3 bases at V and 9 bases at J; junction bases unmatched: 5.

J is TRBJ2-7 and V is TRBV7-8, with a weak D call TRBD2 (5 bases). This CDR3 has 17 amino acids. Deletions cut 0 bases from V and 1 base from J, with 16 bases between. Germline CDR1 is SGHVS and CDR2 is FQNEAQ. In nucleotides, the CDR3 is TGTGCCAGCAGCTTAGCAAGGACTTCTCCGGCTTCCTACGAGCAGTACTTC. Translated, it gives CASSLARTSPASYEQYF.

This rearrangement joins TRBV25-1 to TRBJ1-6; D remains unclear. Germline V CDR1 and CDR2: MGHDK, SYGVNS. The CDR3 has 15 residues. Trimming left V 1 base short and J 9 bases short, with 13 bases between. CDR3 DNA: TGTGCCAGCAGTGAATTGAAGTGGCTCGGTTCACCCCTCCACTTT. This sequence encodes CASSELKWLGSPLHF.

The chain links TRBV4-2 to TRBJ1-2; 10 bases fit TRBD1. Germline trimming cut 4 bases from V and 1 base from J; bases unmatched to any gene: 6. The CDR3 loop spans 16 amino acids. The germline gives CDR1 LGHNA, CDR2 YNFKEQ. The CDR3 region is CASSPRTGGDNYGYTF. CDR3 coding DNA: TGTGCCAGCAGCCCCCGGACAGGGGGTGATAACTATGGCTACACCTTC.

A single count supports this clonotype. The CDR3 DNA sequence: TGTGCCAGCAGCCAAGAGGGCGACCGCGGTTCACCCCTCCACTTT. It encodes CASSQEGDRGSPLHF. The gene calls are TRBV3-1 and TRBJ1-6; D unclear. V gave up 0 bases and J gave up 9 bases, with 12 bases separating them. The CDR3 contains 15 residues. Germline V gene data show CDR1 as LGHDT and CDR2 as YNNKEL (reference sequence).

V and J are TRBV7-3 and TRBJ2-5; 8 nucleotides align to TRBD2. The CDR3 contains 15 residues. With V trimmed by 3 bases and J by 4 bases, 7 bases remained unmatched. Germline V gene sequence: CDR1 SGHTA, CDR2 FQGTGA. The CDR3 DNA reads TGTGCCAGCAGCTTTACCGGGACTAGAGGAGAGACCCAGTACTTC. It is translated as CASSFTGTRGETQYF.

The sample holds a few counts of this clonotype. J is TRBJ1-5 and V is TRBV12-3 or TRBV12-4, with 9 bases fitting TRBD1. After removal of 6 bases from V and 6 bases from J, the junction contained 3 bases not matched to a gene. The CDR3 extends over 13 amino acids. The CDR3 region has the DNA TGTGCCAGCAGGACAGGGGGAGGTCAGCCCCAGCATTTT. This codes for CASRTGGGQPQHF.

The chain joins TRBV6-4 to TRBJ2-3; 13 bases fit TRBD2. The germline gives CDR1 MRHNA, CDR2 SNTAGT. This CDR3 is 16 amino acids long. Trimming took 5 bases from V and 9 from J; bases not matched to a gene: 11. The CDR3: CASSPHTSGGAATQYF. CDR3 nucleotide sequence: TGTGCCAGCAGTCCCCATACTAGCGGGGGGGCCGCCACGCAGTATTTT.

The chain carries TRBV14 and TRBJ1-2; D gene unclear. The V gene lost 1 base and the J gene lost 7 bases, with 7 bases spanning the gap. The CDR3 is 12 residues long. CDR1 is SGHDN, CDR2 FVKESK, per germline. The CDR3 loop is CASSQAFGGYTF. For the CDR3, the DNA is TGTGCCAGCAGCCAAGCTTTCGGTGGCTACACCTTC.

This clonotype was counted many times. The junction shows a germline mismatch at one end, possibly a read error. CDR3 residues: CASSLGGGYTF. The CDR3 DNA reads as TGTGCCAGCAGCTTAGGGGGTGGCTACACCTTC. V gene TRBV12-3 or TRBV12-4 combines with J gene TRBJ1-2; possibly TRBD1 for D (6 bases). The CDR3 is 11 amino acids.

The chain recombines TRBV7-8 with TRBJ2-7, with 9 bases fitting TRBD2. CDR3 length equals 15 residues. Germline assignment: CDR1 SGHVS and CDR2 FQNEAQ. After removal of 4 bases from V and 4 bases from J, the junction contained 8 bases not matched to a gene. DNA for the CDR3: TGTGCCAGCAGCTGGACTAGCGTGGAGGGGTACGAGCAGTACTTC. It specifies CASSWTSVEGYEQYF.

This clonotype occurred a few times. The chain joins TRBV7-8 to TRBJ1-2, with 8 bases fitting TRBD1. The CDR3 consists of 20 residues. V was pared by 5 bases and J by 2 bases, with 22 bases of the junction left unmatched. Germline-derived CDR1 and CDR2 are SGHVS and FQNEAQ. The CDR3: CASSPSPTGTGGGQNYGYTF. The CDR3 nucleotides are TGTGCCAGCAGCCCGTCACCTACCGGGACAGGCGGAGGCCAAAACTATGGCTACACCTTC.

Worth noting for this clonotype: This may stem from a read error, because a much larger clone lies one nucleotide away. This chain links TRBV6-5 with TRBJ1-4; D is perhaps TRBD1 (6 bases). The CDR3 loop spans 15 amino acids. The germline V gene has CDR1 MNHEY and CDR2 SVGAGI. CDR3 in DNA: TGTGCCAGCAGTTCACGGACAGCAACTAATGAAAAACGGTTTTTT. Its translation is CASSSRTATNEKRFF.

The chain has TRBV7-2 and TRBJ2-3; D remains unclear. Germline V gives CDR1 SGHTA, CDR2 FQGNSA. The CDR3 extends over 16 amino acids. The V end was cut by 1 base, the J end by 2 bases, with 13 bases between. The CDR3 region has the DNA TGTGCCAGCAGCTTAGGCCCAGTCGGGTACACAGATACGCAGTATTTT. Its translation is CASSLGPVGYTDTQYF.

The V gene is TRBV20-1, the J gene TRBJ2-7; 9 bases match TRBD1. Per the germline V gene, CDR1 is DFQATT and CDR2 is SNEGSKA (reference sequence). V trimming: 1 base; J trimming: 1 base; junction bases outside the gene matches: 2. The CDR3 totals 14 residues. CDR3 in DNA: TGCAGTGCTAGAGGGACAGGGGAATCCTACGAGCAGTACTTC. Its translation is CSARGTGESYEQYF.

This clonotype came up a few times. DNA of the CDR3: TGCAGTGCTAGATCAGGGGACCTAAACACAGATACGCAGTATTTT. Residues: CSARSGDLNTDTQYF. This chain uses TRBV20-1 with TRBJ2-3; possibly TRBD1 for D (6 bases). The CDR3 loop spans 15 amino acids. V lost 2 bases and J lost 2, with 14 bases in between. Germline V gene sequence: CDR1 DFQATT, CDR2 SNEGSKA (reference sequence).

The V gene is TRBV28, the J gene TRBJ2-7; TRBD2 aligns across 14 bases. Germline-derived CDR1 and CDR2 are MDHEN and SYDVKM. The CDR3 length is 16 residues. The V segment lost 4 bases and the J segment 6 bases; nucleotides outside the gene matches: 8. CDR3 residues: CASSSRLAGGWGEQYF. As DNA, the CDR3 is TGTGCCAGCAGTTCTCGACTAGCGGGAGGGTGGGGCGAGCAGTACTTC.

Written as DNA, the CDR3 is TGCGCCAGCAGCCCGTGGGGGGGAGAGAACTCACCCCTCCACTTT. Encoded protein: CASSPWGGENSPLHF. This chain connects TRBV5-1 to TRBJ1-6; D might be TRBD1 (5 bases). V shed 4 bases and J shed 10 bases, with 18 bases lying between them. The CDR3 runs 15 residues. CDR1 and CDR2 (germline): SGHRS, YFSETQ. Full variable domain (outside the CDR3, taken from reference TRBV5-1 and TRBJ1-6): KAGVTQTPRYLIKTRGQQVTLSCSPISGHRSVSWYQQTPGQGLQFLFEYFSETQRNKGNFPGRFSGRQFSNSRSEMNVSTLELGDSALYLCASSPWGGENSPLHFGNGTRLTVT.

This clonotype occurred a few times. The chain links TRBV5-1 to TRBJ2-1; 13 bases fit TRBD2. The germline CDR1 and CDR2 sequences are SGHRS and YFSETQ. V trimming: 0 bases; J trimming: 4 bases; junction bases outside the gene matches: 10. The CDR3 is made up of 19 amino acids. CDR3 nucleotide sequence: TGCGCCAGCAGCTTGGCGGGGACTAGCGGGGACCTTTCTTACAATGAGCAGTTCTTC. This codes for CASSLAGTSGDLSYNEQFF.

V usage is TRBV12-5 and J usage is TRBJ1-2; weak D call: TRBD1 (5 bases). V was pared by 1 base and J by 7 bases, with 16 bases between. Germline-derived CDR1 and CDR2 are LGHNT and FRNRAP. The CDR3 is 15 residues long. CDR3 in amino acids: CASGLASGGGGGYTF. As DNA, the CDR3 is TGTGCTAGTGGTTTGGCCTCGGGGGGGGGAGGTGGCTACACCTTC.

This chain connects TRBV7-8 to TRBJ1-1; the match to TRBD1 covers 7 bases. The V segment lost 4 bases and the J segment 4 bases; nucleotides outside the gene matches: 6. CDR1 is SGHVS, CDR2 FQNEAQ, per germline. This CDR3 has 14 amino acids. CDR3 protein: CASSSDRAVTEAFF. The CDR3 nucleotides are TGTGCCAGCAGCTCCGACAGGGCTGTCACTGAAGCTTTCTTT.